This is a list of T cell receptor beta chains from one sample in a study of type 1 and type 2 diabetes patients. From the multiplex PCR reads, TCRdb called clonotypes with MiXCR, one entry per CDR3 protein. The sample records around 300,000 distinct CDR3 sequences, approximately 50% being singletons. The sample comprised peripheral blood mononuclear cells (PBMCs). Receptor source: a man aged 18 to 30 with type 2 diabetes. The CDR3 runs from the conserved cysteine through the conserved F or W. The order of the fields is J gene, clone size, V gene, D gene, CDR3 protein, CDR3 DNA. A D gene is named only where the DNA matches it firmly. The size of a clone is reported for some rows only, either as once, few or many, or as a class for expanded clones.

j_call: TRBJ2-2; clone_size: .; v_call: TRBV19; d_call: TRBD1; cdr3_aa: CASKVQGGTGELFF; cdr3_nt: TGTGCCAGTAAGGTACAGGGGGGCACCGGGGAGCTGTTTTTT
j_call: TRBJ2-5; clone_size: few; v_call: TRBV6-5; d_call: .; cdr3_aa: CASSYSRTGPLNPYF; cdr3_nt: TGTGCCAGCAGTTACTCGAGAACCGGGCCCCTCAATCCGTACTTC
j_call: TRBJ2-1; clone_size: many; v_call: TRBV4-1; d_call: TRBD2; cdr3_aa: CASSQVGLVVQNEQFF; cdr3_nt: TGCGCCAGCAGCCAAGTGGGACTAGTGGTGCAGAATGAGCAGTTCTTC
j_call: TRBJ2-5; clone_size: .; v_call: TRBV11-2; d_call: TRBD1; cdr3_aa: CASKRGTGPETQYF; cdr3_nt: TGTGCCAGCAAAAGAGGGACAGGTCCCGAGACCCAGTACTTC
j_call: TRBJ2-7; clone_size: .; v_call: TRBV28; d_call: TRBD2; cdr3_aa: CASSPPGGLTPYEQYF; cdr3_nt: TGTGCCAGCAGTCCCCCGGGGGGGCTTACGCCCTACGAGCAGTACTTC
j_call: TRBJ2-1; clone_size: once; v_call: TRBV12-3/TRBV12-4; d_call: TRBD1; cdr3_aa: CASSLVGQGSQSEQFF; cdr3_nt: TGTGCCAGCAGTTTAGTGGGACAGGGTTCACAATCTGAGCAGTTCTTC
j_call: TRBJ2-7; clone_size: .; v_call: TRBV2; d_call: .; cdr3_aa: CASKTAQVSYEQYF; cdr3_nt: TGTGCCAGCAAGACAGCTCAAGTCTCCTACGAGCAGTACTTC
j_call: TRBJ1-2; clone_size: .; v_call: TRBV12-3/TRBV12-4; d_call: .; cdr3_aa: CASSTGTVDGYTF; cdr3_nt: TGTGCCAGCAGCACCGGGACGGTGGATGGCTACACCTTC
j_call: TRBJ2-7; clone_size: .; v_call: TRBV30; d_call: .; cdr3_aa: CAWSSMSLSAYEQYF; cdr3_nt: TGTGCCTGGAGTTCCATGTCTCTCTCGGCCTACGAGCAGTACTTC
j_call: TRBJ2-7; clone_size: .; v_call: TRBV30; d_call: .; cdr3_aa: CAWSGSHSYEQYF; cdr3_nt: TGTGCCTGGAGTGGCAGCCACTCCTACGAGCAGTACTTC
j_call: TRBJ2-6; clone_size: .; v_call: TRBV12-3/TRBV12-4; d_call: .; cdr3_aa: CASGGLGANVLTF; cdr3_nt: TGTGCCAGCGGGGGGCTTGGGGCCAACGTCCTGACTTTC
j_call: TRBJ2-5; clone_size: once; v_call: TRBV10-3; d_call: .; cdr3_aa: CATALNGPETQYF; cdr3_nt: TGTGCCACCGCATTGAACGGCCCAGAGACCCAGTACTTC
j_call: TRBJ2-1; clone_size: .; v_call: TRBV20-1; d_call: TRBD2; cdr3_aa: CSARVPTGREDRNEQFF; cdr3_nt: TGCAGTGCAAGGGTCCCGACCGGGCGGGAGGATAGGAATGAGCAGTTCTTC
j_call: TRBJ1-2; clone_size: .; v_call: TRBV10-1; d_call: .; cdr3_aa: CASSEVRIYGYTF; cdr3_nt: TGCGCCAGCAGTGAGGTCAGAATCTATGGCTACACCTTC